One sample yielded the 3 T cell receptor beta chains listed below, sequenced in a study of blood T cell repertoires in COVID-19. TCRdb keeps only in-frame clones here, not all; method: immunoSEQ multiplex PCR. The table has more than 25,000 clones, roughly 90% seen once. Sequencing used peripheral blood. These receptors came from a man aged 55 to 70 with active COVID-19.

This clone was seen a few times. The chain carries TRBV28 and TRBJ1-5, with 7 positions matching TRBD1. The CDR3 runs 14 residues. Germline V gives CDR1 MDHEN, CDR2 SYDVKM. V lost 2 bases to trimming and J lost 6 bases; unmatched junction nucleotides: 4. CDR3 in DNA: TGTGCCAGCAGTTTAGGAGGGGGCGGTCAGCCCCAGCATTTT. It is translated as CASSLGGGGQPQHF.

The chain joins TRBV7-9 to TRBJ1-6; 7 bases are shared with TRBD1. The CDR3 runs to 14 residues. The V segment lost 6 bases and the J segment 7 bases; nucleotides outside the gene matches: 6. CDR1 SEHNR and CDR2 FQNEAQ come from the germline V gene (reference sequence). The chain's CDR3 is CASSTGALNSPLHF. The CDR3 DNA follows: TGTGCCAGCAGTACAGGGGCCCTAAATTCACCCCTCCACTTT.

This clone was seen just once. The chain employs TRBV27 and TRBJ2-5, with TRBD1 matching over 10 bases. The germline CDR1 and CDR2 sequences are MNHEY and SMNVEV (reference sequence). The CDR3 is 14 amino acids. The V and J ends lost 5 bases and 5 bases, in that order; junction bases with no gene match: 5. This CDR3 is CASSPTGGLETQYF. CDR3 DNA sequence: TGTGCCAGCAGTCCGACAGGGGGCCTCGAGACCCAGTACTTC.